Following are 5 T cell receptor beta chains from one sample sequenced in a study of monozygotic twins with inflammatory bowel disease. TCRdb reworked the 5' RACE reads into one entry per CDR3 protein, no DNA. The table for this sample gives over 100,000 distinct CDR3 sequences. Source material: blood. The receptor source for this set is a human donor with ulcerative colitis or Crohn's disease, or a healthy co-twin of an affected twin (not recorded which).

This CDR3 is CASSFRTGEKLFF. The J gene is TRBJ1-4, the V gene TRBV7-6; the TCRdb D gene call, TRBD1, has no DNA to confirm it. CDR1 and CDR2 from the germline V gene are SGHVS and FNYEAQ. CDR3 size: 13 residues.

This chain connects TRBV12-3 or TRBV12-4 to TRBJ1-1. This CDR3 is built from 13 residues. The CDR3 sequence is CASRLGRDSEAFF.

The chain's CDR3 is CATFLGVSYTGELFF. The rearrangement links TRBV28 to TRBJ2-2; the D call from TCRdb, TRBD1, cannot be confirmed without DNA. The CDR3 has 15 residues. In germline, CDR1 is MDHEN, CDR2 SYDVKM. Filled out from reference TRBV28 and TRBJ2-2, the complete variable domain reads DVKVTQSSRYLVKRTGEKVFLECVQDMDHENMFWYRQDPGLGLRLIYFSYDVKMKEKGDIPEGYSVSREKKERFSLILESASTNQTSMYLCATFLGVSYTGELFFGEGSRLTVL.

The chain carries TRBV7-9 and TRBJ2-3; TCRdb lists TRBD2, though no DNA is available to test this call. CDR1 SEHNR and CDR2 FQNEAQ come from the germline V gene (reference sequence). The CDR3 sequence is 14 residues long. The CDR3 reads CASSLNLVRDTQYF.

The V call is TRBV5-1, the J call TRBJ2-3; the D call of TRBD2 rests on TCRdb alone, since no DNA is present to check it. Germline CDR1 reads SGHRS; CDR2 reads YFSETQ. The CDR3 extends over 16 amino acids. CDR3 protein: CASSYLAGVNTDTQYF.